Sequencing of this T cell receptor beta chain was carried out in a study of blood T cell repertoires in COVID-19. As for the study in general: Whether acute or convalescent, the COVID-19 samples came from the United States, Italy and Spain. The analysed material was cDNA or gDNA that came from T cells, B-cell-depleted T cells, or PBMCs.

In Seattle, patients joined the study during active infection and were tracked longitudinally. The CDR3 runs 15 residues. Germline V gives CDR1 MNHEY, CDR2 SVGEGT. J gave up 10 bases and V 4 bases, and 10 bases lay outside the gene matches. Using immunoSEQ multiplex PCR, the repertoire was profiled, and TCRdb retains in-frame clones only, with some absent. The data contain over 200,000 clones, roughly 92% of them singletons. This chain uses TRBV6-2 or TRBV6-3 with TRBJ1-5, with 10 bases that match TRBD1. This receptor was taken from a man in his 60s with COVID-19, enrolled during active disease. Sequenced: peripheral blood. The CDR3 DNA reads as TGTGCCAGCAGTTTCACGGGACAGGGGTTCCAACCCCAGCATTTT. This sequence encodes CASSFTGQGFQPQHF.